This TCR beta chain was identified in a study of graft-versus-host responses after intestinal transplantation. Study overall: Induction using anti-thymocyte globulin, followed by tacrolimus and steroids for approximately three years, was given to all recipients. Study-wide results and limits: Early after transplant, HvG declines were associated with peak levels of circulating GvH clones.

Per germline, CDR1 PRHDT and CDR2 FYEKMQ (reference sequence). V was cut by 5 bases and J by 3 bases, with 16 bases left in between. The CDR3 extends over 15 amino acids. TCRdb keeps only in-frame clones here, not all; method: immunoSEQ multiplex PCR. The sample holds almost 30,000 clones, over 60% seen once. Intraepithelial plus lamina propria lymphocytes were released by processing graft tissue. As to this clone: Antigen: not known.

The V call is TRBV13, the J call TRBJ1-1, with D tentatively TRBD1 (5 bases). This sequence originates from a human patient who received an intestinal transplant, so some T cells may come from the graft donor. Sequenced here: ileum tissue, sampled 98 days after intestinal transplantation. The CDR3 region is CASSTRQLQDTEAFF. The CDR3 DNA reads TGTGCCAGCAGCACCCGACAGTTACAGGACACTGAAGCTTTCTTT.